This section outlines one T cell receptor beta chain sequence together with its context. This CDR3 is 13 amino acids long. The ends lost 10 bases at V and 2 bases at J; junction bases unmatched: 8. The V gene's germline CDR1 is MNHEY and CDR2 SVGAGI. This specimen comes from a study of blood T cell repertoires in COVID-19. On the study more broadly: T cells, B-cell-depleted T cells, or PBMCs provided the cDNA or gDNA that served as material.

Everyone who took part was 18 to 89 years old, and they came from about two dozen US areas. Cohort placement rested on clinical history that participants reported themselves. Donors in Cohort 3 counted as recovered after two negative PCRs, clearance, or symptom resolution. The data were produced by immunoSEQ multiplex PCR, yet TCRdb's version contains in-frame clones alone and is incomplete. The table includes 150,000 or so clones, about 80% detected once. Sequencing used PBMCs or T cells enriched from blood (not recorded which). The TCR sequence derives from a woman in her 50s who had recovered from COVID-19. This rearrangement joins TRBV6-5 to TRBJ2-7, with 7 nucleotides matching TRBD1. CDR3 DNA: TGTGCCACCACCAGGGGGACAACCTACGAGCAGTACTTC. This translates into CATTRGTTYEQYF.